This T cell receptor beta chain was sequenced in a study of OX40 agonist ivuxolimab in advanced cancers. A word on this clone: Its specificity is unknown.

This table comes from immunoSEQ multiplex PCR, and its TCRdb copy is limited to in-frame clones, with some not included. The sample contains 69,000 or so clones, around 85% of which appear only once. Study-wide findings and caveats: Expanded clones were, on average, more numerous in CD8+ T cells than in CD4+. At doses 0.1 to 3.0 mg/kg, CD4+ and CD8+ clones expanded.

The CDR3 covers 13 residues. From germline, CDR1 is SGHTA and CDR2 FQGTGA. Trimming removed 4 bases from V and 5 bases from J, with 11 bases in between. This receptor was obtained from an adult with an advanced solid tumor such as melanoma, head and neck, liver or kidney cancer. The chain carries TRBV7-3 and TRBJ1-1; D call uncertain. The sequencing here drew on CD4+ or CD8+ T cells sorted from blood, taken in a trial of the OX40 agonist ivuxolimab. The CDR3 coding sequence is TGTGCCAGCAGCTGGTACGAGGGTACTGAAGCTTTCTTT. Amino acids: CASSWYEGTEAFF.